This TCR beta chain appears in the sequencing data of a study of blood T cell repertoires in COVID-19 (TCRdb year 2020). A note on the overall study: Collaborator samples came from the United States, Italy and Spain and covered acute and convalescent phases of COVID-19. The prospective study material was composed of cDNA or gDNA derived from T cells, B-cell-depleted T cells, or PBMCs. Subjects who had been exposed to COVID-19, were actively infected with it, or had recovered from it provided the deeply sampled blood TCRbeta repertoires that made up the dataset. The repertoires were released in a freely available public database intended as a resource for research on the immune response to SARS-CoV-2. Samples were obtained from the ongoing ImmuneRACE study (first 160 participants) and from over 1,000 subjects provided by 6 global collaborators. The sample metadata nearly always contained a de-identified subject ID, COVID-19 status, age in years and sex. HLA class I and class II types, where available, came from metadata supplied by the sample provider rather than from assay-based typing.

Study-level results and caveats: The amount of clinical and demographic metadata varied by source and participant and was provided uncurated.

Trimming takes 5 bases off V and 0 bases off J; junction bases not matched to a gene: 10. CDR1 is given as SGHTA and CDR2 as FQGNSA, both from the germline V gene. Including the terminal cysteine and phenylalanine, the CDR3 comprises 18 residues. Only the CDR3 part of the read is kept: 54 bases, read in frame from the first base. At one collaborating source in Seattle, patients were enrolled during active infection and were followed longitudinally through the course of disease. Whole blood was collected in K2EDTA tubes by collaborating institutions according to the institutions' own protocols. For TCRbeta analysis, collaborators shipped samples in one of three forms: frozen whole blood, isolated PBMCs, or DNA extracted from either of those sample types. TCRbeta CDR3 regions were amplified from genomic DNA using the immunoSEQ Assay, a bias-controlled multiplex PCR. On the study's bioinformatics: Within the assay, amplification of reference gene primers was used to estimate how many nucleated cells each sample contained. Sequence reads were collapsed and filtered to measure the absolute abundance of every unique TCRbeta CDR3 rearrangement. Productive Simpson clonality was computed per sample as the square root of Simpson's diversity index over productive rearrangements. TCRdb mirrors the immuneACCESS table, restricted to in-frame sequences. Some clones are absent from its copies; in checked studies, under half trace to an unresolved V gene, and the reason for the others is unknown. Clonal size and the V and J genes are those of that table, whereas D and trimming came from the DNA. Here the sample has 150,000 to 200,000 clones; roughly four fifths occur a single time. The ten largest clones capture more than 9.5% of the sample.

About this clone itself: Its antigen is still unknown. No clone much larger than this one lies a single base away; base qualities are absent.

This sequence uses TRBV7-2 and TRBJ2-6, with 7 central nucleotides matching TRBD1. This receptor was obtained from a woman between 35 and 50 years old with COVID-19, enrolled during active disease. The sample consisted of peripheral blood. The DNA sequence is given as TGTGCCAGCAGCCCCCGGGACAGAGCCTTCTCTGGGGCCAACGTCCTGACTTTC. This sequence encodes CASSPRDRAFSGANVLTF.